This TCR beta chain came from a study of siplizumab effects on memory and regulatory T cells. Study-level findings and limits: Fewer alloreactive sequences mapped to unstimulated CD4+ memory cells under siplizumab.

Details on this clone: Its antigen remains unknown.

CDR3 length: 15 amino acids. V was clipped by 1 base and J by 0 bases, with 9 bases between them. In germline, CDR1 is PRHDT, CDR2 FYEKMQ (reference sequence). Method: immunoSEQ multiplex PCR; TCRdb's copy keeps in-frame clones and lacks some. Among roughly 60,000 clones listed, just over 95% were seen once. Sequenced material: naive CD8+ T cells sorted from blood. V and J are TRBV13 and TRBJ1-2; D might be TRBD1 (5 bases). The receptor's source is a human donor in good health. CDR3 loop: CASSLVTAPNYGYTF. CDR3 bases: TGTGCCAGCAGCTTAGTGACAGCCCCTAACTATGGCTACACCTTC.